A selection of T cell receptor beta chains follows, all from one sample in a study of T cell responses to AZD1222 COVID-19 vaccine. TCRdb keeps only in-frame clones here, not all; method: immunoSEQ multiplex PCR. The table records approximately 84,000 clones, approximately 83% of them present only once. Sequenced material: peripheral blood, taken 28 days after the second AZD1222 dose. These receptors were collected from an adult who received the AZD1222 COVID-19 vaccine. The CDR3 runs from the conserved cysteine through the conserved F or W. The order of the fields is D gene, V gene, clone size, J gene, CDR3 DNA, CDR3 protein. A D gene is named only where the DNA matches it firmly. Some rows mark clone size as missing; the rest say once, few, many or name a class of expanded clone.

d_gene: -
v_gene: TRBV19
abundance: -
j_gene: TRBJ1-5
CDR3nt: TGTGCCAGTAGTATAGATTCTGGGACGGGTCGGCCCCAGCATTTT
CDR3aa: CASSIDSGTGRPQHF

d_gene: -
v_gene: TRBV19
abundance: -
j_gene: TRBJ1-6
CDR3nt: TGTGCCAGTAGTATAATGGGAAATTCACCCCTCCACTTT
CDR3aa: CASSIMGNSPLHF

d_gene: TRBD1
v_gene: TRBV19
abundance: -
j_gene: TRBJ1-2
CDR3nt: TGTGCCAGTAAACCGGGACAGAACTATGGCTACACCTTC
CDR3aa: CASKPGQNYGYTF

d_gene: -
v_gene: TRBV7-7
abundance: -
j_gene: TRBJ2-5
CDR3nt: TGTGCTAGCAGCTACCAGAACCAAGAGACCCAGTACTTC
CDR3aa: CASSYQNQETQYF

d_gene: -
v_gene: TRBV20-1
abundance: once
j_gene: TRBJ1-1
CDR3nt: TGCAGTGCTAAGCTTAACACTGAAGCTTTCTTT
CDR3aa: CSAKLNTEAFF

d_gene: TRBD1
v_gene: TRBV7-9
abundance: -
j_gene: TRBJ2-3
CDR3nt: TGTGCCAGCAGCTTCTCGACAGGGGGGGGAGATACGCAGTATTTT
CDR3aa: CASSFSTGGGDTQYF

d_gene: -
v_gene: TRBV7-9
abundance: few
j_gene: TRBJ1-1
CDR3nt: TGTGCCAGCAGCAGAGGGGTGAACACTGAAGCTTTCTTT
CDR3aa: CASSRGVNTEAFF

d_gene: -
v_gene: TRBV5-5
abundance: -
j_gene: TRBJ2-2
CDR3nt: TGTGCCAGCAGCTTGGACAGGGTGTACACCGGGGAGCTGTTTTTT
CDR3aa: CASSLDRVYTGELFF

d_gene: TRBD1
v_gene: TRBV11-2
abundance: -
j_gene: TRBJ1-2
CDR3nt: TGTGCCAGCAGCTGGACAGGGACTAACTATGGCTACACCTTC
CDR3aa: CASSWTGTNYGYTF

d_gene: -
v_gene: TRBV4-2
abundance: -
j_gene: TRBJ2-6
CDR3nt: TGTGCCAGCAGCCAAGTGGGAGGTTCTGGGGCCAACGTCCTGACTTTC
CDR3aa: CASSQVGGSGANVLTF

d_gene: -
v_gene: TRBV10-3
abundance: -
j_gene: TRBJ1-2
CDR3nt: TGTGCCATCAGTGATCGGGCGGAAGGCACCTATGGCTACACCTTC
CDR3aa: CAISDRAEGTYGYTF

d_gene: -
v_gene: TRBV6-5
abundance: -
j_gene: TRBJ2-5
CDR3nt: TGTGCCAGCAGTTACTCCGGGGAGACCCAGTACTTC
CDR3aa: CASSYSGETQYF

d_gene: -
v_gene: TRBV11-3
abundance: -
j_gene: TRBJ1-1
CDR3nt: TGTGCCAGCAGCTCCGGGGGCGCCGGTGAAGCTTTCTTT
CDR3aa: CASSSGGAGEAFF

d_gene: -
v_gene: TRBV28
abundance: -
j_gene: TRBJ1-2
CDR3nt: TGTGCCAGCAGACCGCCGTGGGATGCCTTCCCTTACACCTTC
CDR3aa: CASRPPWDAFPYTF

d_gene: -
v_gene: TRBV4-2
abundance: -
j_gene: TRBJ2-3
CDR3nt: TGTGCCAGCAGCCAAGCATCGGGGTTAAGCACAGATACGCAGTATTTT
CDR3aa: CASSQASGLSTDTQYF

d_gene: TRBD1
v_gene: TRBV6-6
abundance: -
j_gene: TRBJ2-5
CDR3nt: TGTGCCAGCAGGGTAGACAGGGGCGATCGAAAAGAGACCCAGTACTTC
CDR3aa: CASRVDRGDRKETQYF

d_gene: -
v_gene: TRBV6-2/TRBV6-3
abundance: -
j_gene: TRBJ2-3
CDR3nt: TGTGCCAGCAGTGAGGATAGCACAGATACGCAGTATTTT
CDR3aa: CASSEDSTDTQYF

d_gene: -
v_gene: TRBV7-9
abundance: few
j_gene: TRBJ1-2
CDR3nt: TGTGCCAGCAGCTTAGGCGGCTATGGCTACACCTTC
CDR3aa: CASSLGGYGYTF

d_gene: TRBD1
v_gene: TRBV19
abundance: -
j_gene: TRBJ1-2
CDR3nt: TGTGCCAGTAACCAAGACAGGGTATCTCACTATGGCTACACCTTC
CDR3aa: CASNQDRVSHYGYTF

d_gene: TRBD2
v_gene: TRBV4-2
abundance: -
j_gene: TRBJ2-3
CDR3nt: TGTGCCAGCAGCCATTTCGGACTAGCGGGGGGGACTAGCACAGATACGCAGTATTTT
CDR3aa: CASSHFGLAGGTSTDTQYF

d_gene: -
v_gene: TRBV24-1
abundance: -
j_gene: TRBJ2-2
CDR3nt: TGTCCCCCCAGTGCCCCCGGGACCGGGACGACCGGGGAGCTGTTTTTT
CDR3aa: CPPSAPGTGTTGELFF

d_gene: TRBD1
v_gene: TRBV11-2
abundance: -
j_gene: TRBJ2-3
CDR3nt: TGTGCCAGCAGCCCACGGGACAGGGGTCCAGATACGCAGTATTTT
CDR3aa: CASSPRDRGPDTQYF

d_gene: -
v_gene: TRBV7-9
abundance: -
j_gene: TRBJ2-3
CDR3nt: TGTGCCAGCAGGGAACCGGGATCGGGCACAGATACGCAGTATTTT
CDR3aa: CASREPGSGTDTQYF

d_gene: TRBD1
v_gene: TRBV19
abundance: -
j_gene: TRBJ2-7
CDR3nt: TGTGCCAGTAGGCCCCCGGGACAGGGTCCCGAGCAGTACTTC
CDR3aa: CASRPPGQGPEQYF

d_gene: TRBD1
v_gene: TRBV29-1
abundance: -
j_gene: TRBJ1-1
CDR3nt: TGCAGCGTTGATCTGCAGGGGGCCATGAACACTGAAGCTTTCTTT
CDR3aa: CSVDLQGAMNTEAFF

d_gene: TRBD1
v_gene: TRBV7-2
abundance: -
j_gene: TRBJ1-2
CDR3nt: TGTGCCAGCAGCCAGGACAGGGAACGTCGCTATGGCTACACCTTC
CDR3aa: CASSQDRERRYGYTF

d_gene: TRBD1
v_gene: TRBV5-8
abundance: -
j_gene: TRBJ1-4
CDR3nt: TGTGCCAGCAGCCCAGGACAGGCAGCAACTAATGAAAAACTGTTTTTT
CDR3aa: CASSPGQAATNEKLFF

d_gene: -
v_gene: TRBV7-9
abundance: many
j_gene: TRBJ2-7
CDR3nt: TGTGCCAGCAGCTTACAGGGCTACGAGCAGTACTTC
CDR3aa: CASSLQGYEQYF

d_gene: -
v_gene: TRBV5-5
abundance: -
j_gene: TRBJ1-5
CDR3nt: TGTGCCAGCAGCTCCGGGGGGGTAGGCATTTATCAGCCCCAGCATTTT
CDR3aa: CASSSGGVGIYQPQHF

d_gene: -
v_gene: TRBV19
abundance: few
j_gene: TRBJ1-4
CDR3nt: TGTGCCAGTAGTATGGCCCCTAATGAGGAAAAACTGTTTTTT
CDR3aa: CASSMAPNEEKLFF

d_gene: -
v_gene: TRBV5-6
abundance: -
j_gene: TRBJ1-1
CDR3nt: TGTGCCAGCAGCTTTGAAGGAGTGCACACTGAAGCTTTCTTT
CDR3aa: CASSFEGVHTEAFF

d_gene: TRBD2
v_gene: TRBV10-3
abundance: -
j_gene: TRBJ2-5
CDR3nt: TGTGCCACGACAGCGGGGGGATCCCAAGAGACCCAGTACTTC
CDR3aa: CATTAGGSQETQYF

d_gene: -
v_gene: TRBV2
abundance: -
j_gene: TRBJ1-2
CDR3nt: TGTGCCAGTCATGGGGCAGGGGACTATGGCTACACCTTC
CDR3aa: CASHGAGDYGYTF

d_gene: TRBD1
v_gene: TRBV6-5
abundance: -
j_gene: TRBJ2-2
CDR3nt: TGTGCCAGCGGACAGGGAAAGGACACCGGGGAGCTGTTTTTT
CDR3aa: CASGQGKDTGELFF

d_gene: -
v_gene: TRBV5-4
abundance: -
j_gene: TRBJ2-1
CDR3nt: TGTGCCAGCTATGGAGGGGGGAGCCTGTACAATGAGCAGTTCTTC
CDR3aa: CASYGGGSLYNEQFF